A selection of T cell receptor beta chains follows, all from one sample in a study of T-cell reconstitution after alpha-beta-depleted transplantation in children. TCRdb processed the PCR reads anew with MiXCR; each CDR3 protein has one entry. The sample includes 90,000 to 100,000 distinct CDR3 sequences, under 25% of them seen just once. This specimen consisted of PBMCs, obtained before TCRalphabeta/CD19-depleted stem cell transplant. The receptor source for this set is a boy aged 2-9 years with acute lymphoblastic leukemia, due to receive a stem cell transplant. The CDR3 runs from the conserved cysteine through the conserved F or W.

v_call: TRBV29-1
cdr3_aa: CSASDRANEQYF

v_call: TRBV28
cdr3_aa: CASSFELAETDTQYF

v_call: TRBV6-6
cdr3_aa: CAIRQGETLHF

v_call: TRBV5-1
cdr3_aa: CASSWSGASGANVLTF

v_call: TRBV27
cdr3_aa: CASSSGGFGNQPQHF

v_call: TRBV5-5
cdr3_aa: CASSSQGAGDTQYF

v_call: TRBV28
cdr3_aa: CASSPNAGTSGGAVADTQYF

v_call: TRBV27
cdr3_aa: CASSFGTNYNEQFF

v_call: TRBV9
cdr3_aa: CASSVEQGNTEAFF

v_call: TRBV7-9
cdr3_aa: CASSFRDREQFF

v_call: TRBV5-1
cdr3_aa: CASTLSGVRSDTQYF

v_call: TRBV5-4
cdr3_aa: CASSSLAGGPQFF

v_call: TRBV4-3
cdr3_aa: CASSRSLADSSYNEQFF

v_call: TRBV14
cdr3_aa: CASSLLTASGANVLTF

v_call: TRBV20-1
cdr3_aa: CSAKSTDTQYF

v_call: TRBV9
cdr3_aa: CASSVEGASSPLHF

v_call: TRBV12-3/TRBV12-4
cdr3_aa: CASSVLSGGRHNEQFF

v_call: TRBV20-1
cdr3_aa: CSARVAGGTGVNQTQHF

v_call: TRBV27
cdr3_aa: CASAAGRAAAGELFF

v_call: TRBV10-3
cdr3_aa: CAISPTSSGGHNEQFF

v_call: TRBV4-3
cdr3_aa: CASSQEGTLSSYEQYF

v_call: TRBV3-1
cdr3_aa: CASSQADRTGYTF

v_call: TRBV20-1
cdr3_aa: CSAGQGAPETQYF

v_call: TRBV28
cdr3_aa: CASSRRDTIYF

v_call: TRBV20-1
cdr3_aa: CSAREVGTSGADTQYF

v_call: TRBV20-1
cdr3_aa: CSARTSGGAYEQYF

v_call: TRBV28
cdr3_aa: CASSGAGAQAARGEQYF

v_call: TRBV20-1
cdr3_aa: CSARDGSSANIQYF

v_call: TRBV7-9
cdr3_aa: CASSLFPGLNTEAFF

v_call: TRBV27
cdr3_aa: CASSSRLAGEGDTQYF

v_call: TRBV11-2
cdr3_aa: CASSLMRSSYEQYF

v_call: TRBV4-3
cdr3_aa: CASSQNGAISSGSPLHF

v_call: TRBV3-1
cdr3_aa: CASSQDLPDRANEQFF

v_call: TRBV6-1
cdr3_aa: CASSATWGSGANVLTF

v_call: TRBV10-3
cdr3_aa: CAIDAGNEQFF

v_call: TRBV11-2
cdr3_aa: CASSPSSF

v_call: TRBV14
cdr3_aa: CASSQRGGVYGYTF

v_call: TRBV7-2
cdr3_aa: CASSLAARSPRPQHF

v_call: TRBV20-1
cdr3_aa: CSASRLATNYEQYF

v_call: TRBV12-3/TRBV12-4
cdr3_aa: CASSLGSGSHNEQFF

v_call: TRBV5-1
cdr3_aa: CASSRKLGQVERETQYF